The 9 T cell receptor beta chains given below trace back to one sample, sequenced in a study of blood T cell repertoires in COVID-19. Sequencing used immunoSEQ multiplex PCR; TCRdb keeps in-frame clones, though not all of them. The table has roughly 570,000 clones, about 88% seen once. Sequencing input: peripheral blood. Source of these receptors: a woman in her forties or fifties with COVID-19, enrolled during active disease.

The rearrangement uses TRBV5-8 and TRBJ2-1; 11 positions match TRBD1. V lost 5 bases to trimming and J lost 7 bases; unmatched junction nucleotides: 8. This CDR3 comprises 15 residues. Germline V CDR1 and CDR2: SGHTS, YDEGEE. In DNA form, the CDR3 reads TGTGCCAGCAGTTTTGGACAGGGGGCCGATAATGAGCAGTTCTTC. It specifies CASSFGQGADNEQFF.

The chain combines TRBV28 with TRBJ1-2; D unclear. The CDR3 sequence is 11 residues long. Trimming removed 10 bases at V and 10 bases at J, with 16 bases between. Germline V lookup: CDR1 MDHEN, CDR2 SYDVKM. The CDR3 loop is CAISERGFYTF. DNA of the CDR3: TGTGCCATAAGTGAACGGGGATTCTACACCTTC.

The rearrangement links TRBV24-1 to TRBJ1-1; perhaps TRBD1 as D (5 bases). Per the germline V gene, CDR1 is KGHDR and CDR2 is SFDVKD. The CDR3 covers 12 residues. Trimming stripped 4 bases from V and 6 bases from J, with 8 bases between. The CDR3 DNA reads as TGTGCCACCAGTGACGACAGAGCTGAAGCTTTCTTT. Translated: CATSDDRAEAFF.

This clone has just one count. The chain recombines TRBV5-4 with TRBJ1-2; 9 bases agree with TRBD1. Germline lookup yields CDR1 SGHNT and CDR2 YYREEE (reference sequence). Losses at the gene ends were 2 bases for V and 8 bases for J; bases not matched to a gene: 7. CDR3 size: 14 residues. The CDR3 loop reads CASSFRNRGLGYTF. The CDR3 DNA follows: TGTGCCAGCAGCTTTCGGAACAGGGGGCTCGGCTACACCTTC.

V and J are TRBV19 and TRBJ1-1; TRBD1 matches 7 bases. The CDR3 is 12 amino acids. Germline assignment: CDR1 LNHDA and CDR2 SQIVND (reference sequence). V dropped 6 bases and J dropped 7; count of bases not matched to a gene: 5. As DNA, the CDR3 is TGTGCCAGTAGACTGGGACAGAATGAAGCTTTCTTT. This gives the protein CASRLGQNEAFF. The whole variable domain, remainder taken from reference TRBV19 and TRBJ1-1, is DGGITQSPKYLFRKEGQNVTLSCEQNLNHDAMYWYRQDPGQGLRLIYYSQIVNDFQKGDIAEGYSVSREKKESFPLTVTSAQKNPTAFYLCASRLGQNEAFFGQGTRLTVV.

The rearrangement uses TRBV3-1 (or the pseudogene TRBV3-2) and TRBJ2-7; perhaps TRBD1 as D (5 bases). V was clipped by 4 bases and J by 2 bases, with 9 bases between them. The V gene's germline CDR1 is LGHDT and CDR2 YNNKEL (reference sequence). The CDR3 runs 13 residues. The chain's CDR3 is CASSRGQPYEQYF. DNA of the CDR3: TGTGCCAGCAGCCGGGGCCAACCCTACGAGCAGTACTTC.

This clone was picked up a small number of times. The junction does not match germline at one end; this may be a read error. The chain recombines TRBV4-2 with TRBJ1-2; possible D gene TRBD1, 5 bases. The CDR3 spans 13 residues. Germline-derived CDR1 and CDR2 are LGHNA and YNFKEQ. The CDR3, as DNA: TGTGCCAGCAGCCAAGATAGGGGTTTCCCGCCGGCCTTC. Translating gives CASSQDRGFPPAF.

The chain has TRBV18 and TRBJ1-1; TRBD1 might be the D (5 bases). This CDR3 is built from 13 residues. Germline CDR1 is KGHSH and CDR2 is LQKENI. V gave up 1 base and J gave up 8 bases, with 11 bases separating them. The chain's CDR3 is CASSPQGTPEAFF. The CDR3 DNA is TGTGCCAGCTCACCACAGGGGACTCCCGAAGCTTTCTTT.

The gene calls are TRBV10-1 and TRBJ1-3, with D possibly matching TRBD1 (5 bases). The CDR3 runs 16 residues. CDR1 is WNHNN and CDR2 is SYGVQD in the germline V gene (reference sequence). Deletions cut 3 bases from V and 4 bases from J, with 16 bases between. The CDR3 region is CASSEPGQISGNTIYF. CDR3 in DNA: TGCGCCAGCAGTGAACCAGGGCAAATTTCCGGAAACACCATATATTTT.